The rows below give T cell receptor beta chains drawn from one sample of a study of long-term antiretroviral therapy in people with HIV. Assay: immunoSEQ multiplex PCR; the TCRdb copy retains only in-frame clones and omits some. The profile shows about 36,000 clones, 80% of them singletons. The specimen was unsorted PBMCs, collected 3.4 years after starting antiretroviral therapy. Receptor source: a man aged 30 to 45 with HIV. CDR3s include the opening cysteine and the closing phenylalanine or tryptophan. D genes are given only for firm matches. Clone sizes are given selectively: once, few, many, or a class where the clone is expanded.

j_call: TRBJ1-2; v_call: TRBV28; d_call: .; clone_size: .; cdr3_length: 15; cdr3_nt: TGTGCCAGCAGTTTTCGGTTGGGCACTAACTATGGCTACACCTTC; cdr3_aa: CASSFRLGTNYGYTF
j_call: TRBJ2-7; v_call: TRBV4-1; d_call: .; clone_size: .; cdr3_length: 17; cdr3_nt: TGCGCCAGCAGCCAAGATTATCCCCCGAGTAACCCCTACGAGCAGTACTTC; cdr3_aa: CASSQDYPPSNPYEQYF
j_call: TRBJ1-2; v_call: TRBV6-6; d_call: .; clone_size: .; cdr3_length: 16; cdr3_nt: TGTGCCAGCAGTTACTCGATCGGACAGATTAACTATGGCTACACCTTC; cdr3_aa: CASSYSIGQINYGYTF
j_call: TRBJ2-3; v_call: TRBV19; d_call: TRBD1; clone_size: few; cdr3_length: 14; cdr3_nt: TGTGCCAGTCAGGACAGGGGCGGCACAGATACGCAGTATTTT; cdr3_aa: CASQDRGGTDTQYF
j_call: TRBJ1-1; v_call: TRBV20-1; d_call: .; clone_size: .; cdr3_length: 11; cdr3_nt: TGCAGTGCCCCGCGCTACACTGAAGCTTTCTTT; cdr3_aa: CSAPRYTEAFF
j_call: TRBJ2-7; v_call: TRBV25-1; d_call: .; clone_size: few; cdr3_length: 14; cdr3_nt: TGTGCCAGCAGTGCCCGGACAGCACCCTACGAGCAGTACTTC; cdr3_aa: CASSARTAPYEQYF
j_call: TRBJ1-2; v_call: TRBV18; d_call: TRBD1; clone_size: .; cdr3_length: 14; cdr3_nt: TGTGCCAGCTCACCGCTGGGGACAGGGGGCGGCTACACCTTC; cdr3_aa: CASSPLGTGGGYTF
j_call: TRBJ2-1; v_call: TRBV28; d_call: .; clone_size: .; cdr3_length: 15; cdr3_nt: TGTGCCAGCAGTTTAGGGGTTTACTCCTACAATGAGCAGTTCTTC; cdr3_aa: CASSLGVYSYNEQFF
j_call: TRBJ1-2; v_call: TRBV15; d_call: .; clone_size: once; cdr3_length: 12; cdr3_nt: TGTGCCACCAGCAGAGATGATGCTGGCTACACCTTC; cdr3_aa: CATSRDDAGYTF
j_call: TRBJ2-2; v_call: TRBV9; d_call: .; clone_size: once; cdr3_length: 14; cdr3_nt: TGTGCCAGCAGCTCGCGACAGAACACCGGGGAGCTGTTTTTT; cdr3_aa: CASSSRQNTGELFF
j_call: TRBJ1-5; v_call: TRBV2; d_call: .; clone_size: .; cdr3_length: 15; cdr3_nt: TGTGCCAGCAGTGAAGGGACAGATAGCAATCAGCCCCAGCATTTT; cdr3_aa: CASSEGTDSNQPQHF
j_call: TRBJ2-7; v_call: TRBV11-2; d_call: TRBD1; clone_size: .; cdr3_length: 13; cdr3_nt: TGTGCCAGCAGCTTTGGACAGGGCTACGAGCAGTACTTC; cdr3_aa: CASSFGQGYEQYF
j_call: TRBJ1-4; v_call: TRBV5-5; d_call: .; clone_size: .; cdr3_length: 14; cdr3_nt: TGTGCCAGCAATACCGGGCCAATAAATGAAAAACTGTTTTTT; cdr3_aa: CASNTGPINEKLFF
j_call: TRBJ1-1; v_call: TRBV6-6; d_call: .; clone_size: .; cdr3_length: 13; cdr3_nt: TGTGCCAGCAGGGACCGGGTAAACACTGAAGCTTTCTTT; cdr3_aa: CASRDRVNTEAFF
j_call: TRBJ1-2; v_call: TRBV4-2; d_call: .; clone_size: .; cdr3_length: 14; cdr3_nt: TGTGCCAGCAGCAGCCGGGGCACCGACTATGGCTACACCTTC; cdr3_aa: CASSSRGTDYGYTF
j_call: TRBJ2-2; v_call: TRBV5-1; d_call: .; clone_size: .; cdr3_length: 15; cdr3_nt: TGCGCCAGCAGCTTGGGTACAGGGATCCCCGGGGAGCTGTTTTTT; cdr3_aa: CASSLGTGIPGELFF
j_call: TRBJ2-2; v_call: TRBV12-5; d_call: TRBD2; clone_size: .; cdr3_length: 12; cdr3_nt: TGTGCTAGTGGCAGGGAGGGCGGGGAGCTGTTTTTT; cdr3_aa: CASGREGGELFF
j_call: TRBJ2-2; v_call: TRBV11-2; d_call: .; clone_size: .; cdr3_length: 13; cdr3_nt: TGTGCCAGCAGCTTACAATTCACCGGGGAGCTGTTTTTT; cdr3_aa: CASSLQFTGELFF